This T cell receptor beta chain was sequenced for a study of T cell responses to AZD1222 COVID-19 vaccine (dated by TCRdb to the early 2020s). For context, the study as a whole: TCR sequencing was performed for roughly 250 trial participants, of whom around 200 were given two doses of AZD1222 and approximately 25 were given two doses of MenACWY control vaccine. Enrollment into the trials was organized by age into subgroups of 18-55, 56-69 and 70-plus years, and those subgroups contained approximately 150, 30 and 60 TCR-sequenced participants, respectively. Points the paper makes about the study in general: Participants were mostly white British and included more females than males, and it was suggested by the authors that clonal diversity may have been underestimated. Conclusions about previously exposed vaccinees were limited because only six or seven AZD1222 recipients were SARS-CoV-2 seropositive at baseline. The whole spike protein was spanned by vaccine-associated CD4 TCRs, and dominant responses were seen in regions 160-218 and 743-854. The 56-69-year group was small, and its depth increase did not reach significance, likely because of low power. Because no samples from the day 14 peak response were available, repertoires could be characterized only after the peak T cell response. After two AZD1222 doses, both the breadth and the depth of spike-specific TCRs were significantly higher than at day 0 and than in MenACWY recipients. Reportedly, almost half of the unique spike-specific TCRs recognized epitopes lying outside the regions that are mutated in the B.1.351 and B.1.1.7 variants.

The CDR3 regions of human TCRbeta chains were subjected to immunosequencing. The original pipeline was this. TCRs in the repertoires were compared against a reference library of SARS-CoV-2-specific TCRs that had been generated with the MIRA antigen-specificity platform. Breadth was defined as the fraction of unique TCRs that were SARS-CoV-2-associated. Depth was defined as the fraction of total T cells that were SARS-CoV-2-associated. Using the MIRA data, every spike-specific TCR was mapped to the spike region that the TCR reacted to and assigned to either a CD4 or a CD8 class. Log10-transformed breadth and depth values were compared by one-way ANOVA with Sidak's multiple comparisons tests. TCRdb obtained this table from immuneACCESS and retained in-frame rearrangements with V and J assigned. These tables miss some clones; where compared with another copy, unresolved V genes account for less than half of the shortfall, and the remainder is unexplained. The V and J calls and clone size are taken from that table; D and trimming were inferred from the DNA. The sample table records around 220,000 clones; around 94% of these occur just once. The ten most abundant clones make up 1.7% of the sample.

Points on this clone: Its antigen target is currently unknown. Nothing much larger sits one base from this clone, and base qualities are not available.

Taken with the paper, the label for time point translates to: about 28 days (+/-7) after the second vaccine dose. The sample's treatment or condition label, in plain terms: meningococcal conjugate vaccine given as trial control. Vaccinee samples were obtained from the UK trials COV001 and COV002, which included a single-blind randomized controlled phase 2/3 trial of AZD1222 (ChAdOx1 nCoV-19) in healthy adults. For TCRbeta chain sequencing, PBMC samples from trial participants were taken at day 0 and at day 28 after the second dose. V lost 7 bases and J lost 7 bases; the stretch between them is 16 bases long. Via the germline V gene, CDR1 is MDHEN and CDR2 SYDVKM. The CDR3 runs 13 amino acids, cysteine and phenylalanine included. The only DNA kept is the CDR3, 39 bases in frame from the first base.

Here the chain combines TRBV28 and TRBJ1-1; the best D guess is TRBD1, with 5 bases matching. The sequenced sample was peripheral blood, obtained 28 days after the second dose of the MenACWY control vaccine. This TCR was sampled from an adult who received the MenACWY meningococcal vaccine as a control. The CDR3 amino acid sequence is: CASTSGGVFEAFF. In nucleotides, the sequence is TGTGCCAGCACCAGTGGGGGGGTATTTGAAGCTTTCTTT.